Sequencing of this TCR beta chain was carried out in a study of OX40 agonist ivuxolimab in advanced cancers. Sequencing used immunoSEQ multiplex PCR; TCRdb keeps in-frame clones, though not all of them. The profile shows under 85,000 clones, approximately 81% of them singletons. CDR3 length equals 12 residues. Germline V lookup: CDR1 MNHNY, CDR2 SVGAGI (reference sequence). V lost 7 bases, J lost 5 bases, and 12 bases lay in between. This receptor was identified in an adult with an advanced solid tumor such as melanoma, head and neck, liver or kidney cancer. V is TRBV6-6 and J is TRBJ2-7; D not resolved. The starting material was CD4+ or CD8+ T cells sorted from blood, obtained in a trial of the OX40 agonist ivuxolimab. CDR3 residues: CASKVDSNEQYF. The CDR3 DNA follows: TGTGCCAGCAAAGTCGACTCGAACGAGCAGTACTTC.